A selection of T cell receptor beta chains follows, all from one sample in a study of T cell responses to AZD1222 COVID-19 vaccine. Sequenced by immunoSEQ multiplex PCR; TCRdb stores in-frame clones only, minus some. Of around 100,000 clones listed, 92% are singletons. Sequences were derived from peripheral blood, sampled on day 0 of AZD1222 vaccination. The receptors here all came from an adult in good health. The CDR3 runs from the conserved cysteine through the conserved F or W. The D gene is left open where the match is weak. A row's size may be missing; if present it is once, few, many or a size class.

CDR3 protein	CDR3 DNA	V gene	J gene	clone size	D gene
CASSAIESSGSAEQYF	TGTGCCAGCAGTGCAATAGAGTCTAGCGGGAGCGCCGAGCAGTACTTC	TRBV6-1	TRBJ2-7	NA	TRBD2
CSVVLARGSTGELFF	TGCAGCGTTGTACTTGCCAGGGGTAGTACCGGGGAGCTGTTTTTT	TRBV29-1	TRBJ2-2	NA	NA
CASSQPYREAGNTIYF	TGCGCCAGCAGTCAACCCTACAGGGAAGCTGGAAACACCATATATTTT	TRBV23-1	TRBJ1-3	NA	NA
CASIPTRGPRHEQFF	TGTGCCAGCATTCCAACTAGGGGGCCGCGACATGAGCAGTTCTTC	TRBV11-3	TRBJ2-1	NA	TRBD1
CASSIALNYGYTF	TGTGCCAGTAGTATCGCACTCAACTATGGCTACACCTTC	TRBV19	TRBJ1-2	NA	NA
CASSLAAGTGPYEQYF	TGTGCCAGCAGCTTAGCGGCCGGGACAGGGCCCTACGAGCAGTACTTC	TRBV7-9	TRBJ2-7	NA	TRBD1
CAISEEQEKLFF	TGTGCCATCAGTGAGGAGCAGGAAAAACTGTTTTTT	TRBV10-3	TRBJ1-4	NA	NA
CASSLPGQGYTEAFF	TGTGCCAGCAGCTTACCGGGACAGGGATACACTGAAGCTTTCTTT	TRBV7-9	TRBJ1-1	NA	TRBD1
CATSARDRPKETQYF	TGTGCCACCAGTGCCAGAGACCGACCAAAAGAGACCCAGTACTTC	TRBV24-1	TRBJ2-5	NA	NA
CASSLVSSYNEQFF	TGCGCCAGCAGCTTGGTCAGTTCCTACAATGAGCAGTTCTTC	TRBV5-1	TRBJ2-1	NA	NA
CASKGTSESLNEQFF	TGTGCCAGCAAAGGGACTAGCGAATCCCTCAATGAGCAGTTCTTC	TRBV6-6	TRBJ2-1	NA	TRBD2
CASSDRGTAYGYTF	TGTGCCAGCAGCGACAGGGGAACGGCCTATGGCTACACCTTC	TRBV6-5	TRBJ1-2	NA	TRBD1
CASSISGQETQYF	TGTGCCAGCAGCATTAGCGGACAAGAGACCCAGTACTTC	TRBV7-2	TRBJ2-5	NA	NA
CASSLQGMNNQPQHF	TGTGCCAGCAGTTTACAGGGGATGAACAATCAGCCCCAGCATTTT	TRBV27	TRBJ1-5	NA	NA
CASSGRVNGYTF	TGTGCCAGCAGTGGGAGGGTGAATGGCTACACCTTC	TRBV2	TRBJ1-2	NA	NA
CASARETTNTGELFF	TGCGCCAGCGCTCGCGAGACGACGAACACCGGGGAGCTGTTTTTT	TRBV5-1	TRBJ2-2	NA	NA
CATSRSQGNQPQHF	TGTGCCACCAGCAGATCCCAGGGGAATCAGCCCCAGCATTTT	TRBV15	TRBJ1-5	NA	NA
CASSYRPGRGNSEAFF	TGTGCCAGCAGTTACAGGCCGGGACGGGGGAATAGTGAAGCTTTCTTT	TRBV6-2/TRBV6-3	TRBJ1-1	NA	NA
CASSIPTGKGYGYTF	TGTGCCAGCAGCATACCGACGGGCAAGGGCTATGGCTACACCTTC	TRBV21-1	TRBJ1-2	NA	NA
CATSMRMGGAGYGYTF	TGTGCCACCAGCATGCGAATGGGGGGCGCAGGTTATGGCTACACCTTC	TRBV15	TRBJ1-2	NA	NA
CAINSGGTRTDTQYF	TGTGCCATCAATAGCGGGGGGACTCGCACAGATACGCAGTATTTT	TRBV10-3	TRBJ2-3	once	TRBD2
CASSFRGNSPLHF	TGTGCCAGCAGTTTCAGGGGTAATTCACCCCTCCACTTT	TRBV28	TRBJ1-6	NA	NA